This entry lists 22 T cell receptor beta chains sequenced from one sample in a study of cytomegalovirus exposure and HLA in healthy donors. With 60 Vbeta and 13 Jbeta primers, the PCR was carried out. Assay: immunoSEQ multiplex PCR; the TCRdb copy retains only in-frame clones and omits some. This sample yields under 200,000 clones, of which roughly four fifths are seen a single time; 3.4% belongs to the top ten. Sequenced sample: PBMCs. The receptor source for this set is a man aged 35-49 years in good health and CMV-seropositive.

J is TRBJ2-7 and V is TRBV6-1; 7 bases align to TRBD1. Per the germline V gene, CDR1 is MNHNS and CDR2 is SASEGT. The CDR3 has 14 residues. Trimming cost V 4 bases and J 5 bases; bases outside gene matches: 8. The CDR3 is CASSGPGQYHEQYF. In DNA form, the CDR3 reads TGTGCCAGCAGTGGGCCGGGACAGTACCACGAGCAGTACTTC.

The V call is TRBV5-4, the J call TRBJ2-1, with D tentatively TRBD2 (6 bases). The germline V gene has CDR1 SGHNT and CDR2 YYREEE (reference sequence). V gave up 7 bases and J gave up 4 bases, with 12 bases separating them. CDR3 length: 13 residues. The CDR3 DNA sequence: TGTGCCAGCTCCCCCGGGACTTACAATGAGCAGTTCTTC. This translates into CASSPGTYNEQFF.

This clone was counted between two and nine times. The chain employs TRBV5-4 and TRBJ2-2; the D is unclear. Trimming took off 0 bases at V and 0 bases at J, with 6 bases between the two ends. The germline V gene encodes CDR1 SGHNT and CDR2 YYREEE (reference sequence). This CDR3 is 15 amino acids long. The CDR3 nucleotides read TGTGCCAGCAGCTTGGGTCAAACGAACACCGGGGAGCTGTTTTTT. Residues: CASSLGQTNTGELFF.

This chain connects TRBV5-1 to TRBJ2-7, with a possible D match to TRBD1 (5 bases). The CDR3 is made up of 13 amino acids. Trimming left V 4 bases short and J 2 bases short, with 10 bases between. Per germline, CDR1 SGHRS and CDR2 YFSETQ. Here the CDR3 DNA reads TGCGCCAGCAGCCCCCCGACAGCCTACGAGCAGTACTTC. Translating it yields CASSPPTAYEQYF.

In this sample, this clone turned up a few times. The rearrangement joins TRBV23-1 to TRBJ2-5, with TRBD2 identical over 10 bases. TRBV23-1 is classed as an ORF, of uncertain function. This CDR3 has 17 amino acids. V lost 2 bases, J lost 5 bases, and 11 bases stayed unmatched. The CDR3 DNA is TGCGCCAGCAGTCAAGTACTAGCGGGGCGGGAGGGGGAGACCCAGTACTTC. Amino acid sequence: CASSQVLAGREGETQYF.

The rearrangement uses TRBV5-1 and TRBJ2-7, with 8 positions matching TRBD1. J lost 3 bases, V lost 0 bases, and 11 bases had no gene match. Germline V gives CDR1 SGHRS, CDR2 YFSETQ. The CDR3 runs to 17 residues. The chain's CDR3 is CASSLAAGGKRDYEQYF. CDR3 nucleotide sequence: TGCGCCAGCAGCTTGGCCGCAGGGGGCAAGAGGGACTACGAGCAGTACTTC. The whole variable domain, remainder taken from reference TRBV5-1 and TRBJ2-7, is KAGVTQTPRYLIKTRGQQVTLSCSPISGHRSVSWYQQTPGQGLQFLFEYFSETQRNKGNFPGRFSGRQFSNSRSEMNVSTLELGDSALYLCASSLAAGGKRDYEQYFGPGTRLTVT.

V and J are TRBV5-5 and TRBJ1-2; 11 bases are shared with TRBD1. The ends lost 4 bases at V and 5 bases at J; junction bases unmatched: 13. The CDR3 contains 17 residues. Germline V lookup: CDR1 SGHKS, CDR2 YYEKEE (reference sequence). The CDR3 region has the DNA TGTGCCAGCAGCCTGGAGGACAGGGGGCGAGGGGAGTATGGCTACACCTTC. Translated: CASSLEDRGRGEYGYTF.

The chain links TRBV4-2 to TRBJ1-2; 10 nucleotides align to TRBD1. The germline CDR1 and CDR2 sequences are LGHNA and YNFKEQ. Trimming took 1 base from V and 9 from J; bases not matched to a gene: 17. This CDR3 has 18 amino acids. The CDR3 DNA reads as TGTGCCAGCAGCCAAGGGCCCAATCCGGGACAGGGGAAAAGGAGCTACACCTTC. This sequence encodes CASSQGPNPGQGKRSYTF.

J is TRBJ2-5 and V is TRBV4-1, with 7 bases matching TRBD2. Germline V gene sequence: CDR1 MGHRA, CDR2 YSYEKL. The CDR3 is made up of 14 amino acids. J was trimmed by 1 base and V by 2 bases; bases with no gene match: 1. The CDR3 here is CASSQSSGQETQYF. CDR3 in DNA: TGCGCCAGCAGCCAATCTAGCGGCCAAGAGACCCAGTACTTC.

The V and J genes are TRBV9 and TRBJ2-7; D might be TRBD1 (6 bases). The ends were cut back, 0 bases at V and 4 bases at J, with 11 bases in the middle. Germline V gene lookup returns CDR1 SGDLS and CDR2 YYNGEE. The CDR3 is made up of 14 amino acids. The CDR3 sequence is CASSVEGQSYEQYF. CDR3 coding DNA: TGTGCCAGCAGCGTAGAGGGACAAAGTTACGAGCAGTACTTC. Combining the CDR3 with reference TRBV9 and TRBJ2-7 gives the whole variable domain DSGVTQTPKHLITATGQRVTLRCSPRSGDLSVYWYQQSLDQGLQFLIQYYNGEERAKGNILERFSAQQFPDLHSELNLSSLELGDSALYFCASSVEGQSYEQYFGPGTRLTVT.

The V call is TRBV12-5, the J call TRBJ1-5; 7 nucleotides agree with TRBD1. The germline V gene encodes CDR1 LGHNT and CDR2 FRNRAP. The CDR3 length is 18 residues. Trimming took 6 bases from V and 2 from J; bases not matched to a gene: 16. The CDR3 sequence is CASGRVDTLTGGNQPQHF. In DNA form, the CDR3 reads TGTGCTAGTGGACGGGTCGACACTCTCACAGGGGGCAATCAGCCCCAGCATTTT.

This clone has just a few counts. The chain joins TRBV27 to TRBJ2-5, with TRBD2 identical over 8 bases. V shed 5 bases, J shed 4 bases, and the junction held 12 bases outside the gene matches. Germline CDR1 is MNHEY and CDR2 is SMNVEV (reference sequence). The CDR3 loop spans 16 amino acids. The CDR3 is CASSPRGGMKIETQYF. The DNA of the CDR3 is TGTGCCAGCAGTCCCCGGGGGGGAATGAAGATAGAGACCCAGTACTTC.

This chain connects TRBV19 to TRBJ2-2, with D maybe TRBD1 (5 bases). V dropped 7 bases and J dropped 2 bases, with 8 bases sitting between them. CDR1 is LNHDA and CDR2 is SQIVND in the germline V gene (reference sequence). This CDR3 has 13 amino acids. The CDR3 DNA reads TGTGCCAGTAATGACAGAAACACCGGGGAGCTGTTTTTT. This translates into CASNDRNTGELFF.

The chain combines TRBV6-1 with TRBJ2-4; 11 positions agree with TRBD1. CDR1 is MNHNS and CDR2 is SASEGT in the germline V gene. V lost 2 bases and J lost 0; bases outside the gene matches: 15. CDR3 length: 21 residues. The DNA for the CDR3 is TGTGCCAGCAGTGAAACGGGTCTAGGACAGGGGGCCGATATAGCCAAAAACATTCAGTACTTC. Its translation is CASSETGLGQGADIAKNIQYF.

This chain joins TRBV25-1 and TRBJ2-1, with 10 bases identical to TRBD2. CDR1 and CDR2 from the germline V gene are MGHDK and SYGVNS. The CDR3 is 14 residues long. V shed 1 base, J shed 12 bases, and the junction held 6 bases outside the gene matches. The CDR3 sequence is CASSESTSGARQFF. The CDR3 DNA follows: TGTGCCAGCAGTGAATCAACTAGCGGGGCCCGGCAGTTCTTC. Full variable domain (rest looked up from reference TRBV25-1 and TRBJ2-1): EADIYQTPRYLVIGTGKKITLECSQTMGHDKMYWYQQDPGMELHLIHYSYGVNSTEKGDLSSESTVSRIRTEHFPLTLESARPSHTSQYLCASSESTSGARQFFGPGTRLTVL.

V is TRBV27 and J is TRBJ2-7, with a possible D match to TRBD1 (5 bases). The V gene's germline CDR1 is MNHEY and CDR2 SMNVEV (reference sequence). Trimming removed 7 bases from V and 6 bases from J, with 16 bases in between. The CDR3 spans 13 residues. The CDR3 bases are TGTGCCAGCAAGCCGGTAGGGGCTGTCGAGCAGTACTTC. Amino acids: CASKPVGAVEQYF.

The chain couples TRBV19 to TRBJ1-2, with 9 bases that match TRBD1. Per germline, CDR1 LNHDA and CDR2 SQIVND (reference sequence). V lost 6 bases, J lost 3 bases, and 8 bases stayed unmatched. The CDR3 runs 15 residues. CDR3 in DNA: TGTGCCAGTAGGGGACAGGGTGGGCTAGACTATGGCTACACCTTC. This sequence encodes CASRGQGGLDYGYTF.

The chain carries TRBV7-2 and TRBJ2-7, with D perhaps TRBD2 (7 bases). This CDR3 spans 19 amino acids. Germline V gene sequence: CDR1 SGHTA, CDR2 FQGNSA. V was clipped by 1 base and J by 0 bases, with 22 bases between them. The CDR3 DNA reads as TGTGCCAGCAGCTTAGGAGACGTTCGGGCGGGGGCCCTCTCCTACGAGCAGTACTTC. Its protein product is CASSLGDVRAGALSYEQYF.

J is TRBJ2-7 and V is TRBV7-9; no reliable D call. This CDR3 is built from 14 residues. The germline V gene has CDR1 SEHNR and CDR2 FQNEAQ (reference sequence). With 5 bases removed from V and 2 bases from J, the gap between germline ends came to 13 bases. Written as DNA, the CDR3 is TGTGCCAGCAGCCCCCGAAGAGGAACCTACGAGCAGTACTTC. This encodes CASSPRRGTYEQYF.

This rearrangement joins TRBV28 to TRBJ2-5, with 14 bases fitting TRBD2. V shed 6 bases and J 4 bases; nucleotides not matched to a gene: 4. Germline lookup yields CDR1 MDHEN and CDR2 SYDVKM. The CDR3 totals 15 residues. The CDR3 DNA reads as TGTGCCAGCAGGGGACTAGCGGGAGCTAGAGAGACCCAGTACTTC. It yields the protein CASRGLAGARETQYF.

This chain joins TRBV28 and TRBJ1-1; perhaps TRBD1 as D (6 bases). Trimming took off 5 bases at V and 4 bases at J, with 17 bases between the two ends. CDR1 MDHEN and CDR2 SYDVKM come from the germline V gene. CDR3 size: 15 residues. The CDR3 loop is CASSPGTRSGTEAFF. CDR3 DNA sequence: TGTGCCAGCAGTCCCGGGACAAGAAGTGGCACTGAAGCTTTCTTT. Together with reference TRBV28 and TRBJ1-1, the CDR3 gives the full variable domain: DVKVTQSSRYLVKRTGEKVFLECVQDMDHENMFWYRQDPGLGLRLIYFSYDVKMKEKGDIPEGYSVSREKKERFSLILESASTNQTSMYLCASSPGTRSGTEAFFGQGTRLTVV.

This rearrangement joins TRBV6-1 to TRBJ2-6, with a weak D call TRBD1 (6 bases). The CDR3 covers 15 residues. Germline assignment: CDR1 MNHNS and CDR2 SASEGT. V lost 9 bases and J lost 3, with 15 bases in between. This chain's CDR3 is CASRTDPGGANVLTF. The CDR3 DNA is TGTGCCAGTCGGACAGACCCGGGTGGGGCCAACGTCCTGACTTTC.